The 2 T cell receptor beta chains below come from one sample, sequenced in a study of response to subunit inactivated influenza vaccine. One entry per CDR3 protein, called by TCRdb with MiXCR from the RT-PCR reads. The sample yields about 540,000 distinct CDR3 sequences, under 30% seen once. These same data were also listed under a study on T cells expressing NK-cell markers. This second study notes: 5'RACE template switching with UMIs produced the TCR beta cDNA.

The source was CD4+ T cells sorted from PBMCs, collected less than 13 days after vaccination. These TCRs come from a man over 45 who received an inactivated influenza vaccine.

This clonotype was observed a handful of times. The junction shows a germline mismatch at one end, possibly a read error. V is TRBV7-9 and J is TRBJ2-7; D is unclear. The CDR3 is 11 residues long. The germline gives CDR1 SEHNR, CDR2 FQNEAQ (reference sequence). CDR3: CASSIAGEQYF. In nucleotides, the CDR3 is TGTGCCAGCAGCATAGCCGGGGAGCAGTACTTC.

The chain has TRBV28 and TRBJ1-5; D unclear. The CDR3 totals 14 residues. Trimming took off 3 bases at V and 6 bases at J, with 12 bases between the two ends. The germline V gene encodes CDR1 MDHEN and CDR2 SYDVKM. The CDR3 is CASSFRLPGQPQHF. The CDR3 DNA is TGTGCCAGCAGTTTCCGACTCCCAGGTCAGCCCCAGCATTTT.